This passage covers 22 T cell receptor beta chains from one sample sequenced in a study of vaccination effects on CD4 cells after COVID-19. The assay was immunoSEQ multiplex PCR, and TCRdb's table has in-frame clones only and misses some. This table holds under 55,000 clones, under 80% found once. Following 10 days of culture, CD4+ T cells were isolated. Two-dose vaccination with either BNT162b2 or mRNA-1273 was given to the participants. These receptors are not linked to any known antigen. The input for sequencing was CD4+ T cells from PBMCs cultured without peptide, taken after COVID-19 vaccination. These receptor sequences come from a human donor who received a COVID-19 vaccine.

Concerning this clone: This CDR3 is also generated by other DNA sequences in the sample. The V call is TRBV5-4, the J call TRBJ2-6, with D uncertain. The CDR3 is 15 amino acids. The V and J ends lost 0 bases and 0 bases respectively, with 4 bases between them. The V gene's germline CDR1 is SGHNT and CDR2 YYREEE (reference sequence). CDR3 in amino acids: CASSLDSSGANVLTF. CDR3 nucleotide sequence: TGTGCCAGCAGCTTGGACAGCTCTGGGGCCAACGTCCTGACTTTC.

V and J are TRBV11-2 and TRBJ2-1; 10 nucleotides line up with TRBD2. CDR1 SGHAT and CDR2 FQNNGV come from the germline V gene. V lost 0 bases to trimming and J lost 13 bases; unmatched junction nucleotides: 9. This CDR3 comprises 15 residues. CDR3 loop: CASSLDLILAGIQFF. CDR3 coding DNA: TGTGCCAGCAGCTTAGATCTAATACTAGCGGGAATTCAGTTCTTC.

The chain employs TRBV7-6 and TRBJ2-1; 7 bases match TRBD2. CDR1 SGHVS and CDR2 FNYEAQ come from the germline V gene. The CDR3 spans 15 residues. With V trimmed by 3 bases and J by 5 bases, 7 bases remained unmatched. The CDR3 nucleotides read TGTGCCAGCAGCTTTCTAGCGGTAATAAACAATGAGCAGTTCTTC. Its protein product is CASSFLAVINNEQFF.

The chain couples TRBV5-1 to TRBJ2-1, with D maybe TRBD1 (7 bases). CDR3 length equals 14 residues. V lost 4 bases and J 5 bases, leaving 13 bases between the germline ends. Looked up from germline, CDR1 is SGHRS and CDR2 is YFSETQ. CDR3: CASSPRGVNNEQFF. The CDR3 coding sequence is TGCGCCAGCAGCCCCAGGGGGGTTAACAATGAGCAGTTCTTC. The variable domain in full, with the rest retrieved from reference TRBV5-1 and TRBJ2-1, is KAGVTQTPRYLIKTRGQQVTLSCSPISGHRSVSWYQQTPGQGLQFLFEYFSETQRNKGNFPGRFSGRQFSNSRSEMNVSTLELGDSALYLCASSPRGVNNEQFFGPGTRLTVL.

The gene calls are TRBV6-1 and TRBJ1-6, with D possibly being TRBD1 (5 bases). The CDR3 length is 13 residues. Trimming shortened V by 3 bases and J by 8 bases, and 8 bases separated the two germline ends. The germline CDR1 and CDR2 sequences are MNHNS and SASEGT. The CDR3 sequence: CASSDIGDSPLHF. CDR3 bases: TGTGCCAGCAGTGATATAGGGGATTCACCCCTCCACTTT.

V gene TRBV6-4 combines with J gene TRBJ2-1; possible D gene TRBD2, 5 bases. The CDR3 is 14 amino acids. Germline CDR1 reads MRHNA; CDR2 reads SNTAGT. V dropped 5 bases and J dropped 8 bases, with 16 bases sitting between them. The CDR3 region has the DNA TGTGCCAGCAGTCTTACCGGTGCGAGGGATGAGCAGTTCTTC. Protein: CASSLTGARDEQFF.

The chain has TRBV29-1 and TRBJ2-3; a weak D match, TRBD2 (5 bases). The V end lost 6 bases, the J end lost 3 bases, and 13 bases lay between the germline ends. The CDR3 loop spans 13 amino acids. Germline values: CDR1 SQVTM, CDR2 ANQGSEA. CDR3 loop: CSVDHLATDTQYF. CDR3 DNA: TGCAGCGTGGACCACTTAGCGACAGATACGCAGTATTTT.

The chain joins TRBV5-4 to TRBJ1-2; tentatively, D is TRBD1 (5 bases). V lost 1 base and J 8 bases, leaving 15 bases between the germline ends. From germline, CDR1 is SGHNT and CDR2 YYREEE (reference sequence). The CDR3 length is 14 residues. In nucleotides, the CDR3 is TGTGCCAGCAGCTTGTTCGGGGGATTACAGGGCTACACCTTC. Its translation: CASSLFGGLQGYTF.

The chain carries TRBV5-1 and TRBJ1-1; D is possibly TRBD1 (5 bases). The CDR3 contains 14 residues. V lost 6 bases, J lost 3 bases, and 15 bases lay in between. Germline CDR1 SGHRS, CDR2 YFSETQ. CDR3 bases: TGCGCCAGCAAAATTGGGGGGGTGGACACTGAAGCTTTCTTT. Translation gives CASKIGGVDTEAFF.

This clone has just a few counts. The genes are TRBV2 and TRBJ2-3, with TRBD1 as a possible D gene (6 bases). The CDR3 totals 14 residues. Deletions cut 4 bases from V and 2 bases from J, with 10 bases between. Germline CDR1 is SNHLY and CDR2 is FYNNEI. CDR3 in DNA: TGTGCCAGCAGTGTGAACAGGGTCACAGATACGCAGTATTTT. This codes for CASSVNRVTDTQYF.

The J gene is TRBJ2-7, the V gene TRBV6-1; D gene unclear. Trimming took 2 bases from V and 5 from J, leaving 7 bases between them. Germline assignment: CDR1 MNHNS and CDR2 SASEGT. The CDR3 has 12 residues. The CDR3 protein is CASSESRDEQYF. Written as DNA, the CDR3 is TGTGCCAGCAGTGAAAGCAGAGACGAGCAGTACTTC.

The chain recombines TRBV5-1 with TRBJ2-5; D remains unclear. The germline V and J ends were trimmed by 7 bases and 4 bases, with 11 bases remaining between them. CDR1 is SGHRS, CDR2 YFSETQ, per germline. The CDR3 extends over 12 amino acids. In DNA, the CDR3 is TGCGCCAGCTTTGAATACGGAGAGACCCAGTACTTC. It encodes CASFEYGETQYF.

The chain joins TRBV5-1 to TRBJ1-1; D perhaps matches TRBD1 (6 bases). The V and J ends lost 4 bases and 8 bases respectively, with 21 bases between them. The CDR3 spans 15 residues. CDR1 and CDR2 (germline): SGHRS, YFSETQ. CDR3 amino acids: CASSVNSGVLTEAFF. The CDR3 DNA sequence: TGCGCCAGCAGCGTAAACTCAGGGGTCTTAACGGAAGCTTTCTTT.

In this sample, this clone turned up a few times. V gene TRBV14 combines with J gene TRBJ2-1; possibly TRBD1 or TRBD2 for D (5 bases each). This CDR3 spans 16 amino acids. Germline assignment: CDR1 SGHDN and CDR2 FVKESK. Trimming took off 4 bases at V and 4 bases at J, with 17 bases between the two ends. CDR3 DNA sequence: TGTGCCAGCAGCCCCCTCCGGTGGGACGGATACAATGAGCAGTTCTTC. Its protein is CASSPLRWDGYNEQFF. Full variable domain (outside the CDR3, taken from reference TRBV14 and TRBJ2-1): EAGVTQFPSHSVIEKGQTVTLRCDPISGHDNLYWYRRVMGKEIKFLLHFVKESKQDESGMPNNRFLAERTGGTYSTLKVQPAELEDSGVYFCASSPLRWDGYNEQFFGPGTRLTVL.

This rearrangement joins TRBV10-1 to TRBJ1-3, with unresolved D. The CDR3 length is 14 residues. Germline CDR1 and CDR2: WNHNN and SYGVQD (reference sequence). Trimming cost V 5 bases and J 3 bases, with 11 bases left between them. This CDR3 is CASSSQDFGNTIYF. The CDR3 nucleotides are TGCGCCAGCAGTTCCCAGGATTTTGGAAACACCATATATTTT.

The V call is TRBV10-3, the J call TRBJ1-2; weak D call: TRBD1 (5 bases). V was cut by 2 bases and J by 5 bases, with 9 bases left in between. CDR3 length: 13 residues. CDR1 is ENHRY and CDR2 is SYGVKD in the germline V gene. The CDR3 protein is CAISEVRDYGYTF. The CDR3 DNA sequence: TGTGCCATCAGTGAGGTCAGGGATTATGGCTACACCTTC.

The chain uses TRBV5-6 and TRBJ1-2, with D perhaps TRBD1 (5 bases). CDR1 and CDR2 (germline): SGHDT, YYEEEE. Trimming stripped 4 bases from V and 1 base from J, with 23 bases between. The CDR3 has 18 amino acids. As DNA, the CDR3 is TGTGCCAGCAGCAATGAGCTGCGGAGGGACCTAATTAACTATGGCTACACCTTC. Its translation: CASSNELRRDLINYGYTF.

The chain recombines TRBV3-1 (or the pseudogene TRBV3-2) with TRBJ2-5; D may be TRBD1 (6 bases). V lost 0 bases and J lost 4, with 18 bases in between. Looked up from germline, CDR1 is LGHDT and CDR2 is YNNKEL (reference sequence). The CDR3 loop spans 17 amino acids. The CDR3, as DNA: TGTGCCAGCAGCCAAGATAGTTGGAGTGGGGGCGGAGAGACCCAGTACTTC. This encodes CASSQDSWSGGGETQYF.

The chain uses TRBV2 and TRBJ2-5; the match to TRBD2 covers 9 bases. Germline V gene lookup returns CDR1 SNHLY and CDR2 FYNNEI. CDR3 length equals 13 residues. V gave up 9 bases and J gave up 5 bases; unmatched junction bases: 7. The DNA of the CDR3 is TGTGCCAGTGTAGCGGGGGAGGGGGAGACCCAGTACTTC. This codes for CASVAGEGETQYF.

This chain joins TRBV7-8 and TRBJ1-2; TRBD1 agrees at 11 bases. V was clipped by 5 bases and J by 7 bases; unmatched bases: 6. CDR3 length: 14 residues. In germline, CDR1 is SGHVS, CDR2 FQNEAQ. As DNA, the CDR3 is TGTGCCAGCAGCGCCGGACAGGGGGCGTTTGGCTACACCTTC. Amino acid sequence: CASSAGQGAFGYTF.

The chain employs TRBV6-5 and TRBJ1-3, with unresolved D. Trimming pared 6 bases from V and 0 bases from J, leaving 12 bases between. CDR3 size: 15 residues. Germline-derived CDR1 and CDR2 are MNHEY and SVGAGI. The CDR3 here is CASRKGPSSGNTIYF. CDR3 DNA: TGTGCCAGCAGAAAGGGTCCGAGCTCTGGAAACACCATATATTTT.

The rearrangement links TRBV7-2 to TRBJ2-6; 13 nucleotides line up with TRBD2. V gave up 10 bases and J gave up 2 bases; unmatched junction bases: 11. From germline, CDR1 is SGHTA and CDR2 FQGNSA. The CDR3 spans 18 residues. DNA for the CDR3: TGTGCCACTAGCTTCTCGGGACTAGCGGGAACTGGGGCCAACGTCCTGACTTTC. It specifies CATSFSGLAGTGANVLTF. The full variable domain, its missing parts supplied by reference TRBV7-2 and TRBJ2-6, is GAGVSQSPSNKVTEKGKDVELRCDPISGHTALYWYRQSLGQGLEFLIYFQGNSAPDKSGLPSDRFSAERTGGSVSTLTIQRTQQEDSAVYLCATSFSGLAGTGANVLTFGAGSRLTVL.